This T cell receptor (beta chain) was recovered during a study of OX40 agonist ivuxolimab in advanced cancers. Whole-study context: From about 23 to 85 years was the age range, with a mean of approximately 63 years, and nearly 85% were male.

Libraries were prepared by immunoSEQ multiplex PCR; TCRdb keeps only in-frame clonotypes and omits some of them. Counted here are about 32,000 clones, 90% to 95% occurring once; the ten biggest clones make up more than 4.5%. This CDR3 has 15 amino acids. V shed 2 bases and J shed 6 bases, with 16 bases lying between them. The germline gives CDR1 MNHNS, CDR2 SASEGT. Systemic immunosuppression or autoimmune disease history was grounds to exclude patients. Study-wide results and limits: Specificity for antigen went undetermined in the expanded peripheral T cells.

About this clone itself: Its antigen is undetermined.

The receptor was derived from an adult with an advanced solid tumor such as melanoma, head and neck, liver or kidney cancer. The material sequenced was CD4+ or CD8+ T cells sorted from blood, taken in a trial of the OX40 agonist ivuxolimab. V gene TRBV6-1 combines with J gene TRBJ1-1, with D perhaps TRBD1 (5 bases). CDR3 nucleotides: TGTGCCAGCAGTGAACTAGGGGCAGGGTCGCCTGAAGCTTTCTTT. Protein product: CASSELGAGSPEAFF.